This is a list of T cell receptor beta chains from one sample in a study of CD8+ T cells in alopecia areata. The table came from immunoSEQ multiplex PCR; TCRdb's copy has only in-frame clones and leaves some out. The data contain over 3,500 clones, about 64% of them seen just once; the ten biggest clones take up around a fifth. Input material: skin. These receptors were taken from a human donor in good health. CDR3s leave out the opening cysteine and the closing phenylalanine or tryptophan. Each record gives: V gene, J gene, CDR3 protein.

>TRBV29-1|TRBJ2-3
SVELLASTDTQY
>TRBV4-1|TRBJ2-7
ASSHLLGTGTAYEQY
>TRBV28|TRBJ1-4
ASSLEQGANEKLF
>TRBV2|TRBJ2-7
ASSEGWYEQY
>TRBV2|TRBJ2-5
ASSVRVETQY
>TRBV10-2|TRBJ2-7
ASTKTADYEQY
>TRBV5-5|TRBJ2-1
ASSLTPREGDEQF
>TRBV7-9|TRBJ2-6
ASSFGLGPSNVLT
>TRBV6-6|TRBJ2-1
ASSYSIRVEQF
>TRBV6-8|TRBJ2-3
ASGEGQGADTQY
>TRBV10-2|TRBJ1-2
ASSESSDVYGYT
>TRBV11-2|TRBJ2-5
ASSGRTGGEETQY
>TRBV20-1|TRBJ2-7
SALKTYEQY